This is a list of T cell receptor beta chains from one sample in a study of T cell responses to AZD1222 COVID-19 vaccine. TCRdb's copy holds only in-frame clones and misses some; the assay was immunoSEQ multiplex PCR. The data contain more than 120,000 clones, roughly 92% of them singletons. Sequencing used peripheral blood, obtained 28 days after the second AZD1222 dose. These receptors were taken from an adult who received the AZD1222 COVID-19 vaccine. Each CDR3 is given with its conserved first and last residue. A D gene is named only where the DNA matches it firmly. Expanded clones get a size class; other rows say once, few or many, or leave the size out.

j_gene: TRBJ1-2
d_gene: NA
v_gene: TRBV6-2/TRBV6-3
abundance: once
len: 15
CDR3aa: CASSSDAGAVRGYTF
CDR3nt: TGTGCCAGCAGTTCCGACGCAGGGGCCGTCCGAGGCTACACCTTC

j_gene: TRBJ2-2
d_gene: NA
v_gene: TRBV7-9
abundance: NA
len: 15
CDR3aa: CASSLAAVYAGELFF
CDR3nt: TGTGCCAGCAGCTTAGCAGCTGTATACGCCGGGGAGCTGTTTTTT

j_gene: TRBJ2-2
d_gene: TRBD2
v_gene: TRBV14
abundance: once
len: 16
CDR3aa: CASSFAGGANTGELFF
CDR3nt: TGTGCCAGCAGCTTCGCGGGGGGAGCGAACACCGGGGAGCTGTTTTTT

j_gene: TRBJ2-1
d_gene: NA
v_gene: TRBV5-6
abundance: NA
len: 13
CDR3aa: CASSWSDGYEQFF
CDR3nt: TGTGCCAGCAGCTGGTCTGATGGGTATGAGCAGTTCTTC

j_gene: TRBJ1-1
d_gene: NA
v_gene: TRBV19
abundance: few
len: 13
CDR3aa: CASSMGQNTEAFF
CDR3nt: TGTGCCAGTAGTATGGGACAGAACACTGAAGCTTTCTTT

j_gene: TRBJ2-7
d_gene: TRBD2
v_gene: TRBV19
abundance: NA
len: 18
CDR3aa: CASSPGLAGGKISYEQYF
CDR3nt: TGTGCCAGTAGTCCTGGACTAGCGGGAGGGAAGATCTCCTACGAGCAGTACTTC

j_gene: TRBJ2-5
d_gene: NA
v_gene: TRBV29-1
abundance: NA
len: 14
CDR3aa: CSVAWNTEWETQYF
CDR3nt: TGCAGCGTTGCTTGGAACACCGAGTGGGAGACCCAGTACTTC

j_gene: TRBJ1-6
d_gene: TRBD1
v_gene: TRBV5-6
abundance: few
len: 15
CDR3aa: CASSRTGTVNSPLHF
CDR3nt: TGTGCCAGCAGCCGGACCGGGACAGTCAATTCACCCCTCCACTTT

j_gene: TRBJ1-2
d_gene: TRBD1
v_gene: TRBV11-2
abundance: NA
len: 13
CDR3aa: CASRRQGAPGYTF
CDR3nt: TGTGCCAGCAGACGACAGGGGGCCCCTGGCTACACCTTC

j_gene: TRBJ2-5
d_gene: NA
v_gene: TRBV5-1
abundance: NA
len: 16
CDR3aa: CASSLVGTGTQETQYF
CDR3nt: TGCGCCAGCAGCTTGGTTGGGACCGGCACTCAAGAGACCCAGTACTTC

j_gene: TRBJ2-1
d_gene: NA
v_gene: TRBV9
abundance: once
len: 14
CDR3aa: CASSVKGEYNEQFF
CDR3nt: TGTGCCAGCAGCGTCAAGGGGGAATACAATGAGCAGTTCTTC

j_gene: TRBJ1-2
d_gene: TRBD1
v_gene: TRBV5-4
abundance: NA
len: 14
CDR3aa: CASSPQGVVGGYTF
CDR3nt: TGTGCCAGCAGCCCTCAGGGGGTAGTGGGTGGCTACACCTTC

j_gene: TRBJ1-5
d_gene: NA
v_gene: TRBV7-2
abundance: NA
len: 15
CDR3aa: CASSLGGRSNQPQHF
CDR3nt: TGTGCCAGCAGCTTAGGGGGGAGGAGCAATCAGCCCCAGCATTTT

j_gene: TRBJ1-2
d_gene: NA
v_gene: TRBV7-2
abundance: NA
len: 13
CDR3aa: CASLGTGTHGYTF
CDR3nt: TGTGCCAGCCTAGGGACGGGGACCCATGGCTACACCTTC

j_gene: TRBJ2-1
d_gene: NA
v_gene: TRBV20-1
abundance: NA
len: 11
CDR3aa: CSAKLGQRQFF
CDR3nt: TGCAGTGCTAAGTTAGGACAGCGACAGTTCTTC

j_gene: TRBJ2-1
d_gene: TRBD2
v_gene: TRBV5-8
abundance: NA
len: 13
CDR3aa: CASILSGGSHGFF
CDR3nt: TGTGCCAGCATACTTAGCGGGGGGTCCCACGGGTTCTTC

j_gene: TRBJ2-2
d_gene: TRBD2
v_gene: TRBV24-1
abundance: once
len: 17
CDR3aa: CATSDYSGTSNTGELFF
CDR3nt: TGTGCCACCAGTGATTATAGCGGGACATCGAACACCGGGGAGCTGTTTTTT

j_gene: TRBJ1-5
d_gene: TRBD1
v_gene: TRBV6-5
abundance: NA
len: 15
CDR3aa: CASRRQGKSNQPQHF
CDR3nt: TGTGCCAGCAGACGACAGGGGAAATCCAATCAGCCCCAGCATTTT

j_gene: TRBJ1-2
d_gene: NA
v_gene: TRBV24-1
abundance: once
len: 14
CDR3aa: CATQAGTGKDGYTF
CDR3nt: TGTGCCACCCAGGCCGGCACAGGGAAGGATGGCTACACCTTC

j_gene: TRBJ2-6
d_gene: TRBD1
v_gene: TRBV11-2
abundance: NA
len: 15
CDR3aa: CASSPDRVGANVLTF
CDR3nt: TGTGCCAGCAGCCCTGACAGGGTTGGGGCCAACGTCCTGACTTTC

j_gene: TRBJ2-1
d_gene: TRBD1
v_gene: TRBV11-2
abundance: NA
len: 13
CDR3aa: CASSPGGDNEQFF
CDR3nt: TGTGCCAGCAGCCCAGGGGGTGACAATGAGCAGTTCTTC

j_gene: TRBJ1-1
d_gene: NA
v_gene: TRBV19
abundance: NA
len: 17
CDR3aa: CASSLPDSLPRQTEAFF
CDR3nt: TGTGCCAGTAGTCTCCCCGACAGTCTGCCTAGGCAGACTGAAGCTTTCTTT

j_gene: TRBJ1-6
d_gene: TRBD1
v_gene: TRBV19
abundance: once
len: 17
CDR3aa: CASSASSGQGNNSPLHF
CDR3nt: TGTGCCAGTAGTGCATCCTCGGGACAGGGGAATAATTCACCCCTCCACTTT

j_gene: TRBJ1-6
d_gene: NA
v_gene: TRBV11-2
abundance: NA
len: 16
CDR3aa: CASSLGGVSYNSPLHF
CDR3nt: TGTGCCAGCAGCTTAGGGGGGGTTAGCTATAATTCACCCCTCCACTTT

j_gene: TRBJ2-3
d_gene: TRBD1
v_gene: TRBV10-3
abundance: NA
len: 14
CDR3aa: CAISSQGLTDTQYF
CDR3nt: TGTGCCATCAGTTCACAGGGGCTCACAGATACGCAGTATTTT

j_gene: TRBJ2-5
d_gene: NA
v_gene: TRBV15
abundance: NA
len: 14
CDR3aa: CATSRPGGAETQYF
CDR3nt: TGTGCCACCAGCAGGCCAGGGGGGGCAGAGACCCAGTACTTC

j_gene: TRBJ1-5
d_gene: NA
v_gene: TRBV15
abundance: NA
len: 13
CDR3aa: CATRPSEGGPQHF
CDR3nt: TGTGCCACCAGACCCTCCGAGGGGGGGCCCCAGCATTTT

j_gene: TRBJ2-1
d_gene: NA
v_gene: TRBV13
abundance: NA
len: 13
CDR3aa: CASSFGRDNEQFF
CDR3nt: TGTGCCAGCAGCTTTGGGCGGGACAATGAGCAGTTCTTC

j_gene: TRBJ1-2
d_gene: NA
v_gene: TRBV2
abundance: NA
len: 15
CDR3aa: CASSPGTPANYGYTF
CDR3nt: TGTGCCAGCAGCCCAGGGACACCCGCTAACTATGGCTACACCTTC

j_gene: TRBJ2-1
d_gene: NA
v_gene: TRBV2
abundance: NA
len: 14
CDR3aa: CASSGGLAVNEQFF
CDR3nt: TGTGCCAGCAGTGGGGGGCTAGCGGTGAATGAGCAGTTCTTC

j_gene: TRBJ2-7
d_gene: TRBD2
v_gene: TRBV4-1
abundance: NA
len: 15
CDR3aa: CASSQGLAETYEQYF
CDR3nt: TGCGCCAGCAGCCAGGGACTAGCGGAAACTTACGAGCAGTACTTC

j_gene: TRBJ1-2
d_gene: NA
v_gene: TRBV6-2/TRBV6-3
abundance: NA
len: 13
CDR3aa: CASSRGVYYGYTF
CDR3nt: TGTGCCAGCAGTAGGGGGGTTTACTATGGCTACACCTTC

j_gene: TRBJ2-2
d_gene: TRBD2
v_gene: TRBV29-1
abundance: NA
len: 16
CDR3aa: CSVRRRAGVGTGELFF
CDR3nt: TGCAGCGTTCGGAGAAGGGCGGGAGTAGGTACCGGGGAGCTGTTTTTT

j_gene: TRBJ1-5
d_gene: TRBD1
v_gene: TRBV27
abundance: NA
len: 15
CDR3aa: CASSPAGQAGQPQHF
CDR3nt: TGTGCCAGCAGCCCCGCCGGACAGGCAGGCCAGCCCCAGCATTTT

j_gene: TRBJ2-5
d_gene: NA
v_gene: TRBV6-2/TRBV6-3
abundance: NA
len: 14
CDR3aa: CASSPTGLGETQYF
CDR3nt: TGTGCCAGCAGCCCGACAGGCCTGGGAGAGACCCAGTACTTC

j_gene: TRBJ1-2
d_gene: TRBD1
v_gene: TRBV28
abundance: NA
len: 15
CDR3aa: CAITDRGLSNYGYTF
CDR3nt: TGTGCCATCACGGACAGGGGGCTGTCTAACTATGGCTACACCTTC

j_gene: TRBJ1-3
d_gene: NA
v_gene: TRBV27
abundance: NA
len: 13
CDR3aa: CASSFRGGNTIYF
CDR3nt: TGTGCCAGCAGTTTCAGGGGAGGAAACACCATATATTTT

j_gene: TRBJ2-1
d_gene: TRBD2
v_gene: TRBV19
abundance: NA
len: 14
CDR3aa: CASSTGLLDNEQFF
CDR3nt: TGTGCCAGTAGTACGGGACTACTAGACAATGAGCAGTTCTTC

j_gene: TRBJ1-5
d_gene: TRBD1
v_gene: TRBV28
abundance: NA
len: 16
CDR3aa: CASSAWDRAVNQPQHF
CDR3nt: TGTGCCAGCAGTGCATGGGACAGGGCGGTAAACCAGCCCCAGCATTTT

j_gene: TRBJ1-1
d_gene: NA
v_gene: TRBV2
abundance: NA
len: 14
CDR3aa: CASSPPPSFTEAFF
CDR3nt: TGTGCCAGCAGCCCTCCCCCAAGTTTCACTGAAGCTTTCTTT

j_gene: TRBJ2-1
d_gene: NA
v_gene: TRBV30
abundance: NA
len: 13
CDR3aa: CAWSPYIVNEQFF
CDR3nt: TGTGCCTGGAGTCCTTATATAGTGAATGAGCAGTTCTTC

j_gene: TRBJ1-2
d_gene: NA
v_gene: TRBV4-1
abundance: NA
len: 12
CDR3aa: CASSQGGNGYTF
CDR3nt: TGCGCCAGCAGCCAAGGGGGAAACGGCTACACCTTC

j_gene: TRBJ1-1
d_gene: NA
v_gene: TRBV5-8
abundance: once
len: 13
CDR3aa: CASRGQPNTEAFF
CDR3nt: TGTGCCAGCAGGGGACAACCGAACACTGAAGCTTTCTTT

j_gene: TRBJ1-3
d_gene: NA
v_gene: TRBV5-6
abundance: NA
len: 15
CDR3aa: CASSLWAGSGNTIYF
CDR3nt: TGTGCCAGCAGCTTGTGGGCGGGCTCTGGAAACACCATATATTTT

j_gene: TRBJ1-5
d_gene: TRBD1
v_gene: TRBV5-8
abundance: NA
len: 14
CDR3aa: CASSAGTEDQPQHF
CDR3nt: TGTGCCAGCAGCGCCGGGACAGAGGATCAGCCCCAGCATTTT

j_gene: TRBJ1-5
d_gene: NA
v_gene: TRBV12-3/TRBV12-4
abundance: NA
len: 12
CDR3aa: CASSFGNQPQHF
CDR3nt: TGTGCCAGCAGTTTTGGCAATCAGCCCCAGCATTTT

j_gene: TRBJ1-2
d_gene: NA
v_gene: TRBV11-2
abundance: NA
len: 13
CDR3aa: CASSSGAGYGYTF
CDR3nt: TGTGCCAGCAGCTCTGGGGCCGGCTATGGCTACACCTTC

j_gene: TRBJ1-3
d_gene: NA
v_gene: TRBV7-9
abundance: NA
len: 16
CDR3aa: CASSPFGGGSGNTIYF
CDR3nt: TGTGCCAGCAGCCCCTTCGGGGGGGGCTCTGGAAACACCATATATTTT

j_gene: TRBJ1-5
d_gene: NA
v_gene: TRBV15
abundance: NA
len: 16
CDR3aa: CATSSSSGLGNQPQHF
CDR3nt: TGTGCCACCAGCAGTTCGTCTGGTCTCGGCAATCAGCCCCAGCATTTT

j_gene: TRBJ1-1
d_gene: NA
v_gene: TRBV9
abundance: NA
len: 14
CDR3aa: CASSVDTGNTEAFF
CDR3nt: TGTGCCAGCAGCGTAGATACAGGGAACACTGAAGCTTTCTTT

j_gene: TRBJ1-1
d_gene: NA
v_gene: TRBV6-5
abundance: NA
len: 13
CDR3aa: CASSPGGLTEAFF
CDR3nt: TGTGCCAGCAGCCCGGGGGGGTTAACTGAAGCTTTCTTT

j_gene: TRBJ2-2
d_gene: TRBD1
v_gene: TRBV19
abundance: NA
len: 15
CDR3aa: CASNRGPVSTGELFF
CDR3nt: TGTGCCTCAAACAGGGGGCCCGTTTCCACCGGGGAGCTGTTTTTT

j_gene: TRBJ1-1
d_gene: NA
v_gene: TRBV19
abundance: NA
len: 13
CDR3aa: CASSMMGDTEAFF
CDR3nt: TGTGCCAGTAGTATGATGGGGGACACTGAAGCTTTCTTT

j_gene: TRBJ1-3
d_gene: NA
v_gene: TRBV5-5
abundance: NA
len: 17
CDR3aa: CASSFGDRSYSGNTIYF
CDR3nt: TGTGCCAGCAGCTTCGGGGACCGATCGTACTCTGGAAACACCATATATTTT

j_gene: TRBJ2-1
d_gene: NA
v_gene: TRBV4-2
abundance: NA
len: 15
CDR3aa: CASSQGWGKDNEQFF
CDR3nt: TGTGCCAGCAGCCAAGGGTGGGGGAAGGATAATGAGCAGTTCTTC

j_gene: TRBJ1-2
d_gene: NA
v_gene: TRBV6-5
abundance: NA
len: 12
CDR3aa: CATSQRHDGYTF
CDR3nt: TGTGCCACCTCCCAGAGACACGATGGCTACACCTTC

j_gene: TRBJ2-2
d_gene: TRBD2
v_gene: TRBV4-1
abundance: NA
len: 16
CDR3aa: CASSQDPAGVTGELFF
CDR3nt: TGCGCCAGCAGCCAAGATCCAGCGGGAGTCACCGGGGAGCTGTTTTTT

j_gene: TRBJ1-2
d_gene: NA
v_gene: TRBV6-5
abundance: NA
len: 14
CDR3aa: CASRDTGTAYGYTF
CDR3nt: TGTGCCAGCAGAGATACCGGGACGGCGTATGGCTACACCTTC

j_gene: TRBJ1-2
d_gene: NA
v_gene: TRBV7-4
abundance: NA
len: 20
CDR3aa: CASSLARHGGFEEGNYGYTF
CDR3nt: TGTGCCAGCAGCTTAGCGAGGCATGGAGGGTTTGAGGAGGGTAACTATGGCTACACCTTC

j_gene: TRBJ2-7
d_gene: TRBD2
v_gene: TRBV4-2
abundance: NA
len: 15
CDR3aa: CASSQGLASSYEQYF
CDR3nt: TGTGCCAGCAGCCAAGGACTAGCCAGCTCCTACGAGCAGTACTTC